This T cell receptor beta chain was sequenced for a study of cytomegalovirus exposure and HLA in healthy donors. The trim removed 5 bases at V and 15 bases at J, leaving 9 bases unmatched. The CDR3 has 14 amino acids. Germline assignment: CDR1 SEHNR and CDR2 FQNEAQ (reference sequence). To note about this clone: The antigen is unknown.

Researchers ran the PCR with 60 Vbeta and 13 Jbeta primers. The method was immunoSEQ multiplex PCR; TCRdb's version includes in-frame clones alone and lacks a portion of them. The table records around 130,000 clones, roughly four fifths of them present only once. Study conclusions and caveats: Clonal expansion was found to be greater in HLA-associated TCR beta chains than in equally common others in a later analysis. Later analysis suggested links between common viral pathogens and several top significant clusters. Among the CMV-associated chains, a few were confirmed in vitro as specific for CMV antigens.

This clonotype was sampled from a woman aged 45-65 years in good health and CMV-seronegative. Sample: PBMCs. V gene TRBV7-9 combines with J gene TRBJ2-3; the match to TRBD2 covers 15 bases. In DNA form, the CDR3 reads TGTGCCAGCAGCCAGGGACTAGCGGGAGGCCTTGGTTATTTT. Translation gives CASSQGLAGGLGYF.